These 7 T cell receptor beta chains came from one sample sequenced in a study of tumor T cells in aggressive B-cell lymphoma. Repertoires were generated with immunoSEQ multiplex PCR, while TCRdb's copy carries only in-frame clones and drops some. This sample has approximately 9,900 clones, with over 75% found just once. Sequences were obtained from tumor tissue. The source of these receptors is an adult with diffuse large B cell lymphoma.

The gene calls are TRBV4-2 and TRBJ2-1, with 7 bases identical to TRBD2. Germline trimming cut 1 base from V and 1 base from J; bases unmatched to any gene: 1. From germline, CDR1 is LGHNA and CDR2 YNFKEQ. The CDR3 length is 15 residues. The CDR3 sequence is CASSQGGGSYNEQFF. DNA of the CDR3: TGTGCCAGCAGCCAAGGGGGGGGTTCCTACAATGAGCAGTTCTTC.

This sequence joins TRBV5-1 and TRBJ2-3, with D perhaps matching TRBD2 (5 bases). Germline CDR1 reads SGHRS; CDR2 reads YFSETQ. The CDR3 length is 16 residues. V dropped 0 bases and J dropped 6 bases, with 17 bases sitting between them. The CDR3 loop reads CASSLVGNRFVDTQYF. CDR3 sequence (DNA): TGCGCCAGCAGCTTGGTCGGGAATCGGTTTGTGGATACGCAGTATTTT.

The V gene is TRBV4-2, the J gene TRBJ1-5, with TRBD1 identical over 8 bases. Germline lookup yields CDR1 LGHNA and CDR2 YNFKEQ. V shed 2 bases and J 3 bases; nucleotides not matched to a gene: 3. CDR3 length equals 15 residues. Here the CDR3 reads CASSQNRGTNQPQHF. Written as DNA, the CDR3 is TGTGCCAGCAGCCAAAACAGGGGGACCAATCAGCCCCAGCATTTT.

The chain couples TRBV9 to TRBJ1-2; D possibly corresponds to TRBD1 (6 bases). The CDR3 is 13 amino acids. Germline V gene sequence: CDR1 SGDLS, CDR2 YYNGEE. Trimming cost V 5 bases and J 4 bases, with 12 bases left between them. The CDR3 is CASSSQGFYGYTF. DNA for the CDR3: TGTGCCAGCAGTTCCCAGGGGTTCTATGGCTACACCTTC.

The chain has TRBV10-1 and TRBJ2-3; 8 positions match TRBD2. Germline values: CDR1 WNHNN, CDR2 SYGVQD (reference sequence). The length of the CDR3 is 17 residues. V lost 0 bases and J lost 3; bases outside the gene matches: 8. CDR3 in amino acids: CASSESEGLGCTDTQYF. The DNA for the CDR3 is TGCGCCAGCAGTGAGTCTGAGGGACTAGGGTGTACAGATACGCAGTATTTT.

The chain joins TRBV6-5 to TRBJ2-7; D is possibly TRBD2 (5 bases). CDR3 length: 13 amino acids. The V end lost 2 bases, the J end lost 6 bases, and 11 bases lay between the germline ends. Germline loops: CDR1 MNHEY, CDR2 SVGAGI. The CDR3 DNA is TGTGCCAGCAGTTACGAGGGAGCCAGCGAGCAGTACTTC. Translating gives CASSYEGASEQYF.

In this sample, this clone turned up a few times. This rearrangement joins TRBV9 to TRBJ2-5, with no clear D. The CDR3 extends over 13 amino acids. V gave up 1 base and J gave up 5 bases, with 9 bases separating them. The V gene's germline CDR1 is SGDLS and CDR2 YYNGEE. The CDR3 DNA sequence: TGTGCCAGCAGCGTACACTCCGGGGAGACCCAGTACTTC. It specifies CASSVHSGETQYF.